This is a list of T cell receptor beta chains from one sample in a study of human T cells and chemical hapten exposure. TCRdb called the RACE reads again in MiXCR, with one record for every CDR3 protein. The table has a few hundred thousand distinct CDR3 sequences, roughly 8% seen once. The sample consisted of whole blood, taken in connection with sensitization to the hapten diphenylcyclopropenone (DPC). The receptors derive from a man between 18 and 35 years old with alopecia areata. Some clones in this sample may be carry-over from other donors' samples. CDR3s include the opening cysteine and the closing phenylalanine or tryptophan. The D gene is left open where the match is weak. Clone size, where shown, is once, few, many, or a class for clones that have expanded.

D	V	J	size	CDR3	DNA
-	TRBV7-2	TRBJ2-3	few	CASSLRQANTQYF	TGTGCCAGCAGCCTAAGACAGGCCAATACGCAGTATTTT
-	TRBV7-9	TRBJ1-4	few	CASSHKEFKSAPNEKLFF	TGTGCCAGCAGCCACAAGGAGTTCAAGTCCGCTCCTAATGAAAAACTGTTTTTT
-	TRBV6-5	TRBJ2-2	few	CASRRSNYDTGELFF	TGTGCCAGCAGACGAAGTAACTACGACACCGGGGAGCTGTTTTTT
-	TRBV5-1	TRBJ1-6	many	CASSLGRPSAFSPLHF	TGCGCCAGCAGCTTGGGAAGACCTTCGGCATTTTCACCCCTCCACTTT
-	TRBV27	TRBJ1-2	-	CASSLSPDETHGYTF	TGTGCCAGCAGTTTATCCCCTGACGAAACCCATGGCTACACCTTC
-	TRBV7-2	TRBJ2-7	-	CASSLTGPKSYEQYF	TGTGCCAGCAGCTTGACCGGGCCCAAATCCTACGAGCAGTACTTC
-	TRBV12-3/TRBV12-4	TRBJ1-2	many	CASSLRSGYTF	TGTGCCAGCAGTTTACGGAGTGGCTACACCTTC
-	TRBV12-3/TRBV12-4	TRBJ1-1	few	CASRGDTNTEAFF	TGTGCCAGCAGGGGGGACACGAACACTGAAGCTTTCTTT
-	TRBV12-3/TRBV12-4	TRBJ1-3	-	CASSPDEHSGNTIYF	TGTGCCAGCAGTCCAGATGAGCACTCTGGAAACACCATATATTTT
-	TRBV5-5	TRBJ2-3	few	CASSHEGIAGDTQYF	TGTGCCAGCAGCCACGAAGGGATAGCCGGAGATACGCAGTATTTT
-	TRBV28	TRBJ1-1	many	CASQVTRTTSGAFF	TGTGCCAGCCAGGTCACCCGAACTACCTCTGGGGCTTTCTTT
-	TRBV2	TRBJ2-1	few	CASRPTGNNEQFF	TGTGCCAGCAGACCGACAGGTAACAATGAGCAGTTCTTC
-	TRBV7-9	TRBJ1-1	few	CASSFSTGSEAFF	TGTGCCAGCAGCTTCTCCACCGGCTCTGAAGCTTTCTTT
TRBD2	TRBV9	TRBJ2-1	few	CASSVVGSGGHNEQFF	TGTGCCAGCAGCGTAGTGGGTAGCGGGGGGCACAATGAGCAGTTCTTC
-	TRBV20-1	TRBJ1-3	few	CSARPPAGYGNTIYF	TGCAGTGCTAGACCGCCGGCAGGTTATGGAAACACCATATATTTT
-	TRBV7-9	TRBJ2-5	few	CASSLVVFGTQYF	TGTGCCAGCAGCTTAGTGGTATTCGGGACCCAGTACTTC
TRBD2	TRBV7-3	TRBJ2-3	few	CASSLIPSGTTDTQYF	TGTGCCAGCAGCTTAATCCCTAGCGGGACCACAGATACGCAGTATTTT
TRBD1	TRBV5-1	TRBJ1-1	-	CASSLVGGTANTEAFF	TGCGCCAGCAGCTTGGTCGGCGGGACAGCGAACACTGAAGCTTTCTTT
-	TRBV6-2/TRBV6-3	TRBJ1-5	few	CASSYLQVSEPQHF	TGTGCCAGCAGTTACTTGCAGGTCTCGGAGCCCCAGCATTTT
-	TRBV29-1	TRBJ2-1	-	CSVEDGRGPEYNEQFF	TGCAGCGTTGAAGATGGGCGGGGTCCGGAGTACAATGAGCAGTTCTTC
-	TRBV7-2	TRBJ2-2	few	CASSLAQGNTGELFF	TGTGCCAGCAGCTTAGCGCAGGGAAACACCGGGGAGCTGTTTTTT
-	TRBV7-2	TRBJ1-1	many	CASSFTGLREAFF	TGTGCCAGCAGCTTTACCGGGCTTCGTGAAGCTTTCTTT
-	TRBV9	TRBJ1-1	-	CASSLHQGEAFF	TGTGCCAGCAGCCTACATCAGGGCGAAGCTTTCTTT
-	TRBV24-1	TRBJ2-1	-	CATSDLRGATYNEQFF	TGTGCCACCAGTGATTTAAGGGGAGCCACTTACAATGAGCAGTTCTTC
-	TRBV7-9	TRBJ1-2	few	CASSLDYRAGYTF	TGTGCCAGCAGCTTAGACTACAGGGCGGGCTACACCTTC
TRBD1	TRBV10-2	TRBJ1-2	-	CASSAEGQHYGYTF	TGCGCCAGCAGCGCTGAGGGACAGCACTATGGCTACACCTTC
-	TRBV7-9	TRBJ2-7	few	CASSEKGGPHEQYF	TGTGCCAGCAGCGAGAAGGGGGGCCCCCACGAGCAGTACTTC
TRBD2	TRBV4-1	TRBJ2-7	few	CASSQDPPLTSGGHEQYF	TGCGCCAGCAGCCAAGATCCCCCGCTGACTAGCGGGGGCCACGAGCAGTACTTC
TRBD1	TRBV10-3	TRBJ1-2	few	CAISGPGQGKFSDGYTF	TGTGCCATCAGTGGCCCGGGACAGGGAAAATTTTCGGATGGCTACACCTTC